Shown below are 21 T cell receptor beta chains from a single sample sequenced in a study of blood T cell repertoires in COVID-19. Some clones are missing from TCRdb's copy, which holds only in-frame ones; the method was immunoSEQ multiplex PCR. The data contain some 240,000 clones, around 84% of them seen just once; the ten biggest clones take up about 1.5%. Sequenced: peripheral blood. All receptors derive from a woman in her thirties or forties who had recovered from COVID-19.

This chain uses TRBV19 with TRBJ2-3; 11 nucleotides align to TRBD2. Trimming cost V 4 bases and J 0 bases; bases outside gene matches: 12. The germline V gene has CDR1 LNHDA and CDR2 SQIVND (reference sequence). This CDR3 spans 19 amino acids. The CDR3 here is CASSRRGLAGGYSTDTQYF. In DNA, the CDR3 is TGTGCCAGTAGTAGAAGGGGGCTAGCGGGGGGCTATAGCACAGATACGCAGTATTTT.

The chain employs TRBV19 and TRBJ1-5; a weak D match, TRBD1 (5 bases). Germline V gene lookup returns CDR1 LNHDA and CDR2 SQIVND (reference sequence). The germline V and J ends were trimmed by 0 bases and 0 bases, with 12 bases remaining between them. This CDR3 contains 17 residues. The CDR3 protein is CASSIDGAGISNQPQHF. In DNA form, the CDR3 reads TGTGCCAGTAGTATAGATGGGGCGGGGATTAGCAATCAGCCCCAGCATTTT. Full variable domain (remainder filled in from reference TRBV19 and TRBJ1-5): DGGITQSPKYLFRKEGQNVTLSCEQNLNHDAMYWYRQDPGQGLRLIYYSQIVNDFQKGDIAEGYSVSREKKESFPLTVTSAQKNPTAFYLCASSIDGAGISNQPQHFGDGTRLSIL.

In DNA, the CDR3 is TGTGCCAGCAGTTACTTCCCCAGGCACTCCTACAATGAGCAGTTCTTC. This codes for CASSYFPRHSYNEQFF. This chain links TRBV6-2 or TRBV6-3 with TRBJ2-1; D gene uncertain. This CDR3 has 16 residues. The V end lost 1 base, the J end lost 0 bases, and 10 bases lay between the germline ends. Germline lookup yields CDR1 MNHEY and CDR2 SVGEGT.

J is TRBJ1-2 and V is TRBV23-1, with D possibly being TRBD1 (6 bases). TRBV23-1 is reported as an ORF; its role is uncertain. The CDR3 sequence is 15 residues long. Trimming took off 2 bases at V and 4 bases at J, with 14 bases between the two ends. CDR3 protein: CASSQNKTGSYGYTF. The CDR3 region has the DNA TGCGCCAGCAGTCAAAATAAAACAGGGTCCTATGGCTACACCTTC.

The chain combines TRBV5-8 with TRBJ1-1; D gene uncertain. CDR1 and CDR2 (germline): SGHTS, YDEGEE. Trimming pared 4 bases from V and 1 base from J, leaving 8 bases between. The CDR3 consists of 13 residues. CDR3 DNA: TGTGCCAGCAGCCTAAAGCAGAACACTGAAGCTTTCTTT. The encoded protein is CASSLKQNTEAFF.

This clone was counted a few times. The chain recombines TRBV2 with TRBJ1-5; D might be TRBD1 (5 bases). Trimming removed 7 bases from V and 5 bases from J, with 12 bases in between. This CDR3 has 13 residues. Germline V gene data show CDR1 as SNHLY and CDR2 as FYNNEI. The CDR3, as DNA: TGTGCCAGCACAGGGCTCAGGGATCAGCCCCAGCATTTT. Protein: CASTGLRDQPQHF.

This chain connects TRBV19 to TRBJ2-7; 7 bases line up with TRBD1. The CDR3 has 15 amino acids. Germline values: CDR1 LNHDA, CDR2 SQIVND (reference sequence). V was pared by 1 base and J by 0 bases, with 3 bases of the junction left unmatched. The chain's CDR3 is CASSIGAGGSYEQYF. CDR3 in DNA: TGTGCCAGTAGTATAGGAGCAGGGGGCTCCTACGAGCAGTACTTC.

The chain carries TRBV7-9 and TRBJ2-3; D is uncertain. Germline loops: CDR1 SEHNR, CDR2 FQNEAQ (reference sequence). The V end was cut by 1 base, the J end by 7 bases, with 9 bases between. The CDR3 runs to 13 residues. CDR3 region: CASSLGSGNTQYF. Written as DNA, the CDR3 is TGTGCCAGCAGCTTAGGGTCAGGCAATACGCAGTATTTT. The variable domain in full, with the rest retrieved from reference TRBV7-9 and TRBJ2-3, is DTGVSQNPRHKITKRGQNVTFRCDPISEHNRLYWYRQTLGQGPEFLTYFQNEAQLEKSRLLSDRFSAERPKGSFSTLEIQRTEQGDSAMYLCASSLGSGNTQYFGPGTRLTVL.

The J gene is TRBJ2-5, the V gene TRBV30; D perhaps matches TRBD2 (6 bases). CDR1 and CDR2 (germline): GTSNPN, SVGIG (reference sequence). Trimming left V 4 bases short and J 2 bases short, with 17 bases between. CDR3 length equals 15 residues. The CDR3 sequence is CAWNNKIGLQETQYF. The CDR3 DNA sequence: TGTGCCTGGAACAACAAAATCGGACTACAAGAGACCCAGTACTTC. The whole variable domain, filled in from reference TRBV30 and TRBJ2-5, reads SQTIHQWPATLVQPVGSPLSLECTVEGTSNPNLYWYRQAAGRGLQLLFYSVGIGQISSEVPQNLSASRPQDRQFILSSKKLLLSDSGFYLCAWNNKIGLQETQYFGPGTRLLVL.

This clone turned up a few times. The V call is TRBV6-5, the J call TRBJ2-7, with a tentative D call TRBD2 (7 bases). The germline CDR1 and CDR2 sequences are MNHEY and SVGAGI. The CDR3 length is 15 residues. Trimming took 6 bases from V and 3 from J, leaving 18 bases between them. The CDR3 DNA sequence: TGTGCCAGCAGCCCGGCCCGGGGGGCACTCTACGAGCAGTACTTC. This encodes CASSPARGALYEQYF.

The chain has TRBV7-6 and TRBJ2-2; 8 bases fit TRBD1. The CDR3 extends over 14 amino acids. CDR1 and CDR2 from the germline V gene are SGHVS and FNYEAQ. Trimming removed 2 bases from V and 8 bases from J; junction bases left unmatched: 4. The CDR3 loop is CASSLQGAYGELFF. The CDR3 DNA reads as TGTGCCAGCAGCTTACAGGGGGCGTATGGGGAGCTGTTTTTT.

The rearrangement uses TRBV19 and TRBJ2-5; 8 nucleotides agree with TRBD2. The CDR3 has 15 amino acids. V was clipped by 4 bases and J by 2 bases; unmatched bases: 6. Germline V gives CDR1 LNHDA, CDR2 SQIVND (reference sequence). DNA for the CDR3: TGTGCCAGTAGTAGTAGCGGGGAGACACAAGAGACCCAGTACTTC. Translated: CASSSSGETQETQYF.

The chain combines TRBV7-2 with TRBJ2-7, with a tentative D call TRBD1 (5 bases). Trimming took off 7 bases at V and 6 bases at J, with 16 bases between the two ends. This CDR3 has 13 residues. CDR1 SGHTA and CDR2 FQGNSA come from the germline V gene. CDR3 bases: TGTGCCAGCAATCGGCAGGGTGGAGTCGAGCAGTACTTC. It translates to CASNRQGGVEQYF.

The chain is built from TRBV25-1 and TRBJ1-6; D is possibly TRBD1 (5 bases). Looked up from germline, CDR1 is MGHDK and CDR2 is SYGVNS. V lost 0 bases, J lost 7 bases, and 16 bases lay in between. The CDR3 runs 17 residues. CDR3 protein: CASSEYSWGAENSPLHF. CDR3 coding DNA: TGTGCCAGCAGTGAATATTCATGGGGCGCGGAGAATTCACCCCTCCACTTT.

About this clone itself: The junction differs from germline at one of its ends, possibly a read error. CDR3 protein: CASSTQDGIEHRGAVF. CDR3 DNA sequence: TGTGCCAGCAGTACTCAGGACGGAATCGAACACCGGGGAGCTGTTTTT. The V call is TRBV6-2 or TRBV6-3, the J call TRBJ2-2; tentatively, D is TRBD2 (5 bases). Per the germline V gene, CDR1 is MNHEY and CDR2 is SVGEGT. The CDR3 runs to 16 residues.

This sequence joins TRBV3-1 (or the pseudogene TRBV3-2) and TRBJ2-7; a weak D match, TRBD1 (6 bases). Deletions cut 4 bases from V and 1 base from J, with 14 bases between. The germline V gene encodes CDR1 LGHDT and CDR2 YNNKEL (reference sequence). This CDR3 region has 15 residues. The CDR3 reads CASSRPGTLSYEQYF. CDR3 nucleotide sequence: TGTGCCAGCAGCCGACCGGGGACACTTTCCTACGAGCAGTACTTC.

The rearrangement uses TRBV19 and TRBJ1-2, with D unresolved. Germline CDR1 is LNHDA and CDR2 is SQIVND (reference sequence). This CDR3 spans 12 amino acids. Trimming left V 3 bases short and J 10 bases short, with 12 bases between. The CDR3 here is CASSIPGRPYTF. CDR3 bases: TGTGCCAGTAGTATTCCCGGCAGGCCCTACACCTTC.

The V gene is TRBV6-4, the J gene TRBJ1-1, with D tentatively TRBD1 (5 bases). The CDR3 loop spans 13 amino acids. V gave up 4 bases and J gave up 3 bases, with 9 bases separating them. Germline V lookup: CDR1 MRHNA, CDR2 SNTAGT. The CDR3 here is CASSVREDTEAFF. CDR3 DNA sequence: TGTGCCAGCAGTGTCAGGGAGGACACTGAAGCTTTCTTT.

The chain combines TRBV7-9 with TRBJ1-1; 9 nucleotides align to TRBD1. CDR1 and CDR2 (germline): SEHNR, FQNEAQ (reference sequence). CDR3 size: 17 residues. With V trimmed by 2 bases and J by 4 bases, 11 bases remained unmatched. The CDR3: CASSLRPLQGAITEAFF. DNA of the CDR3: TGTGCCAGCAGCTTAAGACCACTACAGGGGGCGATCACTGAAGCTTTCTTT. Combining the CDR3 with reference TRBV7-9 and TRBJ1-1 gives the whole variable domain DTGVSQNPRHKITKRGQNVTFRCDPISEHNRLYWYRQTLGQGPEFLTYFQNEAQLEKSRLLSDRFSAERPKGSFSTLEIQRTEQGDSAMYLCASSLRPLQGAITEAFFGQGTRLTVV.

The genes are TRBV19 and TRBJ2-6; 8 bases fit TRBD1. Germline trimming cut 0 bases from V and 0 bases from J; bases unmatched to any gene: 7. Germline loops: CDR1 LNHDA, CDR2 SQIVND (reference sequence). The CDR3 extends over 19 amino acids. CDR3 region: CASSIDRQGSVSGANVLTF. The CDR3 bases are TGTGCCAGTAGTATAGACCGACAGGGGTCAGTCTCTGGGGCCAACGTCCTGACTTTC.

The V gene is TRBV11-2, the J gene TRBJ2-7; 7 nucleotides match TRBD1. This CDR3 spans 16 amino acids. With 5 bases clipped from V and 3 bases from J, the junction kept 13 bases outside the gene matches. Germline V gene lookup returns CDR1 SGHAT and CDR2 FQNNGV. The CDR3 DNA reads as TGTGCCAGCAGCCTCTACGCCGGGACAGAGAGCTACGAGCAGTACTTC. This translates into CASSLYAGTESYEQYF.